This TCR beta chain was captured by sequencing in a study of vaccination and CD4 T cells after COVID-19. The wider study: About ten convalescent cases were mild and one was severe, and all had been SARS-CoV-2 positive by nasal swab PCR. The cells in question were stimulated using overlapping spike peptides derived from SARS-CoV-2, HCoV-NL63, HCoV-OC43 and HCoV-229E. Every culture used as a control got a CEFX pool, an HIV-1 Nef pool, or no peptide.

CDR3 length: 16 amino acids. In germline, CDR1 is SGHTA, CDR2 FQGTGA. The trim removed 2 bases at V and 3 bases at J, leaving 9 bases unmatched. Sequence data for DNA of cultured CD4+ T cells were generated by the Oncomine TCR Beta short-read assay. The authors extracted genomic DNA from cultured CD4+ T cells. TCRdb re-called the PCR reads through MiXCR, storing one row per CDR3 protein. The sample lists 16,000 or so distinct CDR3 sequences, over 45% occurring once. Comment on this clonotype: Antigen unknown.

The sample's treatment: approximately nine-day PBMC culture with coronavirus spike peptide pools or control peptides (ViraFEST assay). The sequenced sample consisted of CD4+ T cells from blood, cultured in vitro. This receptor was identified in a human donor who had recovered from COVID-19. This chain connects TRBV7-3 to TRBJ1-2, with 7 bases identical to TRBD1. The CDR3 DNA reads TGTGCCAGCAGCTTAGGGCCCGGGACAGAGTACTATGGCTACACCTTC. Its translation: CASSLGPGTEYYGYTF. The complete variable domain, with remaining parts taken from reference TRBV7-3 and TRBJ1-2, reads GAGVSQTPSNKVTEKGKYVELRCDPISGHTALYWYRQSLGQGPEFLIYFQGTGAADDSGLPNDRFFAVRPEGSVSTLKIQRTERGDSAVYLCASSLGPGTEYYGYTFGSGTRLTVV.